These 21 T cell receptor beta chains originate from one sample sequenced in a study of blood T cells in healthy people across ages. Using a J-beta primer mix together with a sample-barcoded 5' primer, a second PCR was run for about 6 to 12 cycles. Each CDR3 protein gets one entry after TCRdb re-called the 5' RACE reads with MiXCR. The sample shows 650,000 to 1,000,000 distinct CDR3 sequences, under 40% of them seen only once. Sequences were obtained from blood. The receptors shown here come from a man between 18 and 29 years old in good health.

This clonotype was recorded only once. The chain uses TRBV6-5 and TRBJ2-5, with D unclear. Germline CDR1 and CDR2: MNHEY and SVGAGI. V lost 5 bases to trimming and J lost 0 bases, with 10 bases between them. The CDR3 is made up of 14 amino acids. The CDR3 nucleotides read TGTGCCAGCAGTGTCACAGTAAACCAAGAGACCCAGTACTTC. Protein product: CASSVTVNQETQYF.

This clonotype was counted between two and nine times. The chain couples TRBV29-1 to TRBJ2-3; possibly TRBD1 or TRBD2 for D (6 bases each). Trimming removed 7 bases at V and 4 bases at J, with 15 bases between. The CDR3 has 13 residues. Looked up from germline, CDR1 is SQVTM and CDR2 is ANQGSEA. The CDR3 region is CSAGRGPADTQYF. For the CDR3, the DNA is TGCAGCGCCGGACGGGGGCCGGCAGATACGCAGTATTTT.

The CDR3 DNA sequence: TGCGCCAGCAGCCAAGGACTAGAGTTGTACAATGAGCAGTTCTTC. Its protein is CASSQGLELYNEQFF. The chain carries TRBV4-1 and TRBJ2-1, with TRBD2 as a possible D gene (6 bases). The CDR3 loop spans 15 amino acids. Germline V lookup: CDR1 MGHRA, CDR2 YSYEKL. Trimming stripped 1 base from V and 4 bases from J, with 11 bases between.

This clonotype turned up a few times. The CDR3 here is CASSQTGTGGRETQYF. The CDR3 region has the DNA TGCGCCAGCAGCCAAACCGGGACAGGGGGCCGGGAGACCCAGTACTTC. The chain has TRBV5-1 and TRBJ2-7, with 12 bases lining up with TRBD1. The assigned J gene may be wrong: the sequence end matches TRBJ2-5 better. The CDR3 length is 16 residues. Germline V gene lookup returns CDR1 SGHRS and CDR2 YFSETQ.

This clonotype has a handful of counts. The V gene is TRBV4-1, the J gene TRBJ2-1; a possible D gene is TRBD1 (6 bases). This CDR3 comprises 16 residues. The germline CDR1 and CDR2 sequences are MGHRA and YSYEKL. V gave up 0 bases and J gave up 4 bases, with 13 bases separating them. The CDR3 DNA reads as TGCGCCAGCAGCCAAGAATCAGGGGCTTCTTACAATGAGCAGTTCTTC. This codes for CASSQESGASYNEQFF.

The chain has TRBV4-2 and TRBJ2-1, with TRBD2 matching over 10 bases. The CDR3 runs 17 residues. CDR1 LGHNA and CDR2 YNFKEQ come from the germline V gene. With V trimmed by 1 base and J by 7 bases, 10 bases remained unmatched. CDR3 sequence reads: CASSQVQAGGTSNEQFF. In nucleotides, the CDR3 is TGTGCCAGCAGCCAAGTTCAAGCGGGGGGGACTTCAAATGAGCAGTTCTTC.

Note on this clonotype: A much larger clone differs by one base, so this may be a read error. The V gene is TRBV6-5, the J gene TRBJ2-4, with 8 nucleotides matching TRBD1. The closer fit of TRBJ2-5 to the DNA end suggests the J call may be wrong. Germline assignment: CDR1 MNHEY and CDR2 SVGAGI. This CDR3 region has 14 residues. The CDR3 protein is CASSDGTGQETQYF. CDR3 DNA: TGTGCCAGCAGTGACGGGACAGGACAAGAGACCCAGTACTTC.

V usage is TRBV30 and J usage is TRBJ2-3; D is unclear. Per germline, CDR1 GTSNPN and CDR2 SVGIG (reference sequence). Trimming removed 4 bases at V and 1 base at J, with 9 bases between. This CDR3 contains 13 residues. The CDR3 reads CAWKRSGTDTQYF. The CDR3, as DNA: TGTGCCTGGAAAAGATCGGGCACAGATACGCAGTATTTT.

The chain recombines TRBV18 with TRBJ2-1; a weak D match, TRBD1 (7 bases). Deletions cut 1 base from V and 5 bases from J, with 9 bases between. Looked up from germline, CDR1 is KGHSH and CDR2 is LQKENI. The CDR3 has 14 amino acids. CDR3 protein: CASSPRRGDNEQFF. The CDR3 region has the DNA TGTGCCAGCTCACCACGCAGGGGGGACAATGAGCAGTTCTTC.

This clonotype was picked up a small number of times. V gene TRBV20-1 combines with J gene TRBJ2-2, with D possibly called TRBD1 or TRBD2 (5 bases each). The germline V gene encodes CDR1 DFQATT and CDR2 SNEGSKA (reference sequence). CDR3 length: 15 amino acids. V was shortened by 2 bases and J by 2 bases, with 12 bases between the two germline ends. In DNA form, the CDR3 reads TGCAGTGCTAGAAATGACGGGGCCAACACCGGGGAGCTGTTTTTT. It is translated as CSARNDGANTGELFF.

V gene TRBV7-2 combines with J gene TRBJ1-1, with 12 positions matching TRBD1. The J segment lost 10 bases and the V segment lost 5 bases, leaving 11 bases of the junction unmatched. The germline CDR1 and CDR2 sequences are SGHTA and FQGNSA. The CDR3 loop spans 15 amino acids. DNA for the CDR3: TGTGCCAGCAGCACAAGCCCGGGACAGGGGGCGAGAGCTTTCTTT. Protein sequence: CASSTSPGQGARAFF.

V and J are TRBV29-1 and TRBJ2-3; D is undetermined. Trimming cost V 5 bases and J 0 bases, with 15 bases left between them. The CDR3 extends over 15 amino acids. The V gene's germline CDR1 is SQVTM and CDR2 ANQGSEA. CDR3 nucleotide sequence: TGCAGCGTTACTTCGGGCTTCACTAGCACAGATACGCAGTATTTT. Protein sequence: CSVTSGFTSTDTQYF.

This clonotype appeared once. With a much larger clone just one base away, this may be a read error. The chain employs TRBV12-3 or TRBV12-4 and TRBJ2-3; 7 bases are shared with TRBD2. This CDR3 contains 13 residues. This CDR3 is CAGSRLAADTQYF. The CDR3 bases are TGTGCCGGCAGTCGGCTAGCGGCAGATACGCAGTATTTT.

The V and J genes are TRBV7-3 and TRBJ2-1; 9 bases agree with TRBD2. Germline-derived CDR1 and CDR2 are SGHTA and FQGTGA. Unmatched junction bases numbered 14, after V lost 0 bases and J lost 5 bases. This CDR3 has 19 amino acids. For the CDR3, the DNA is TGTGCCAGCAGCTTAACCGGGACCCCCGGCGGGGGGGCAAACAATGAGCAGTTCTTC. As protein: CASSLTGTPGGGANNEQFF.

This clonotype has more than one count but fewer than ten. V and J are TRBV20-1 and TRBJ1-2; 11 positions agree with TRBD1. Losses at the gene ends were 5 bases for V and 5 bases for J; bases not matched to a gene: 7. Germline V gene lookup returns CDR1 DFQATT and CDR2 SNEGSKA (reference sequence). CDR3 length: 14 residues. CDR3 sequence reads: CSAPKRDRGYGYTF. The CDR3 bases are TGCAGTGCTCCTAAACGGGACAGGGGGTATGGCTACACCTTC.

The chain carries TRBV14 and TRBJ2-3; D call uncertain. The CDR3 extends over 15 amino acids. CDR1 is SGHDN and CDR2 is FVKESK in the germline V gene. V lost 4 bases and J 0 bases, leaving 11 bases between the germline ends. The CDR3 DNA sequence: TGTGCCAGCAGCCTCACTTTGGCCAGCACAGATACGCAGTATTTT. Its translation is CASSLTLASTDTQYF.

The chain joins TRBV4-3 to TRBJ1-3; TRBD1 is a possible D gene (6 bases). Germline V gene sequence: CDR1 LGHNA, CDR2 YSLEER. Trimming removed 0 bases from V and 2 bases from J, with 14 bases in between. This CDR3 has 17 amino acids. CDR3 in DNA: TGCGCCAGCAGCCAAGATCCCCAGGGGCAGACTGGAAACACCATATATTTT. Protein sequence: CASSQDPQGQTGNTIYF.

The sample holds a few counts of this clonotype. The chain joins TRBV6-2 or TRBV6-3 to TRBJ2-5, with 8 nucleotides matching TRBD2. Germline lookup yields CDR1 MNHEY and CDR2 SVGEGT. Trimming at V came to 2 bases and at J to 5 bases, leaving 7 bases not matched to a gene. The CDR3 is 15 residues long. In DNA, the CDR3 is TGTGCCAGCAGTTACGAGACGGGGGGGCCGGAGACCCAGTACTTC. This codes for CASSYETGGPETQYF.

V and J are TRBV21-1 and TRBJ2-2; the table's D call of TRBD2 was not tested on the DNA. TRBV21-1 is labeled a pseudogene. CDR3 length equals 17 residues. The CDR3 loop is CASSRVMGSGYTGELFF. In DNA form, the CDR3 reads TGTGCCAGCAGCAGGGTAATGGGTAGCGGTTACACCGGGGAGCTGTTTTTT.

The chain joins TRBV5-4 to TRBJ2-5; D is unclear. The end of the DNA aligns better with TRBJ2-7, so the J call may be wrong. CDR1 and CDR2 from the germline V gene are SGHNT and YYREEE (reference sequence). The CDR3 runs 14 residues. The CDR3 protein is CASSLEASPNEQYF. In nucleotides, the CDR3 is TGTGCCAGCAGCTTGGAGGCCAGCCCCAACGAGCAGTACTTC.

V and J are TRBV4-1 and TRBJ2-6, with TRBD1 matching 7 bases. The germline CDR1 and CDR2 sequences are MGHRA and YSYEKL. The CDR3 sequence is 18 residues long. Trimming cost V 3 bases and J 0 bases; bases outside gene matches: 8. The CDR3 sequence: CASSQTGTASSGANVLTF. The CDR3 bases are TGCGCCAGCAGCCAGACCGGGACAGCGAGCTCTGGGGCCAACGTCCTGACTTTC.